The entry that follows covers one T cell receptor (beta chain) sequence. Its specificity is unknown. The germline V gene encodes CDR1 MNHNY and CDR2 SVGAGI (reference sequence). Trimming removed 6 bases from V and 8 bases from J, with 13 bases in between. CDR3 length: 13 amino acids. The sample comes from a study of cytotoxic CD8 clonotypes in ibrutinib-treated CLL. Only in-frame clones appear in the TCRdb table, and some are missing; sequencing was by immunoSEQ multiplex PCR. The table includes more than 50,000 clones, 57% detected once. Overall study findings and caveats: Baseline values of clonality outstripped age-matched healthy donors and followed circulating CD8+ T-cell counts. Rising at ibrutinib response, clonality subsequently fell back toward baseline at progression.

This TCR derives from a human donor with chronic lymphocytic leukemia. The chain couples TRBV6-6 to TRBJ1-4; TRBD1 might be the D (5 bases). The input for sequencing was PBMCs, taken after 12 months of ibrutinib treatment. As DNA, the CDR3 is TGTGCCAGCAGCCCCAGGGTAGAGGAAAAACTGTTTTTT. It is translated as CASSPRVEEKLFF.